One and the same sample provided the 17 T cell receptor beta chains below, sequenced in a study of cytomegalovirus exposure and HLA in healthy donors (dated by TCRdb to about 2017). Preparation of the library involved the immunoSEQ multiplex PCR assay. For the multiplex PCR, a mixture combining 60 forward primers for TCR Vbeta segments and 13 reverse primers for TCR Jbeta segments was used. Here the immuneACCESS table is served through TCRdb, limited to in-frame sequences with V and J called. Missing clones are a known gap in these copies; in checked studies unresolved V genes cover under half, and the rest lacks a known reason. For this sample the table gives more than 95,000 clones, of which less than 80% were detected only once. Jointly, the top ten make up more than 3% of the sample. The sample was PBMCs. Source of these receptors: a young man in good health and CMV-seronegative.

CDR3 in amino acids: CASTHRGGEKLFF. As DNA, the CDR3 is TGTGCCAGTACGCACAGGGGTGGGGAAAAACTGTTTTTT. This sequence joins TRBV19 and TRBJ1-4; 7 bases agree with TRBD1. The V segment lost 7 bases and the J segment 8 bases; nucleotides outside the gene matches: 7. Germline V gene lookup returns CDR1 LNHDA and CDR2 SQIVND (reference sequence). CDR3 length: 13 residues.

The J gene is TRBJ2-5, the V gene TRBV6-5, with 7 bases aligning to TRBD2. The V gene end was trimmed by 3 bases and the J gene end by 7 bases; junction bases not matched to a gene: 8. The CDR3 runs to 14 residues. Germline V gene lookup returns CDR1 MNHEY and CDR2 SVGAGI. The CDR3 region is CASSYMRGSGTQYF. The CDR3 DNA follows: TGTGCCAGCAGTTATATGCGGGGGTCAGGGACCCAGTACTTC.

This clone was detected a few times. The rearrangement joins TRBV4-1 to TRBJ1-1; D possibly corresponds to TRBD1 (5 bases). Per germline, CDR1 MGHRA and CDR2 YSYEKL. Trimming removed 1 base from V and 4 bases from J, with 19 bases in between. CDR3 length equals 17 residues. In DNA, the CDR3 is TGCGCCAGCAGCCAAGGGGGCAGCCTCAGATTGAGCACTGAAGCTTTCTTT. It encodes CASSQGGSLRLSTEAFF.

J is TRBJ2-7 and V is TRBV7-9; 7 positions match TRBD1. In germline, CDR1 is SEHNR, CDR2 FQNEAQ (reference sequence). The CDR3 runs to 16 residues. Trimming at V came to 5 bases and at J to 1 base, leaving 11 bases not matched to a gene. CDR3 bases: TGTGCCAGCAGCATTTTAGACAGGGAAAGGTCCTACGAGCAGTACTTC. It is translated as CASSILDRERSYEQYF.

V is TRBV6-9 and J is TRBJ2-2; 7 nucleotides agree with TRBD1. Trimming at V came to 2 bases and at J to 3 bases, leaving 3 bases not matched to a gene. Germline V gene lookup returns CDR1 MNHGY and CDR2 SVAAGI. This CDR3 comprises 15 residues. CDR3 amino acids: CASSYDRVYTGELFF. The CDR3 coding sequence is TGTGCCAGCAGTTATGACAGGGTGTACACCGGGGAGCTGTTTTTT.

The genes are TRBV18 and TRBJ1-6; 9 positions match TRBD1. This CDR3 region has 17 residues. Per the germline V gene, CDR1 is KGHSH and CDR2 is LQKENI. With V trimmed by 4 bases and J by 7 bases, 11 bases remained unmatched. CDR3 residues: CASSLPGQGMNNSPLHF. The CDR3 DNA reads as TGTGCCAGCTCACTCCCGGGACAGGGTATGAACAATTCACCCCTCCACTTT.

The V call is TRBV4-1, the J call TRBJ2-7; the D gene is possibly TRBD2 (7 bases). V lost 0 bases to trimming and J lost 3 bases, with 12 bases between them. Germline CDR1 reads MGHRA; CDR2 reads YSYEKL. The CDR3 runs 15 residues. The chain's CDR3 is CASSQDRGAVYEQYF. For the CDR3, the DNA is TGCGCCAGCAGCCAAGATCGGGGGGCTGTCTACGAGCAGTACTTC.

In this sample, this clone turned up a few times. V gene TRBV28 combines with J gene TRBJ1-2, with D possibly matching TRBD1 (5 bases). The CDR3 totals 13 residues. V was trimmed by 3 bases and J by 4 bases, leaving 9 bases between them. Per germline, CDR1 MDHEN and CDR2 SYDVKM. The CDR3 loop is CASSFQGIYGYTF. For the CDR3, the DNA is TGTGCCAGCAGTTTTCAGGGTATCTATGGCTACACCTTC.

This clone occurred once. This CDR3 reads CASRRTITNEQFF. For the CDR3, the DNA is TGTGCCAGCAGAAGGACTATTACCAATGAGCAGTTCTTC. The chain has TRBV7-9 and TRBJ2-1, with a possible D match to TRBD2 (6 bases). The V end was cut by 6 bases, the J end by 6 bases, with 12 bases between. Germline CDR1 SEHNR, CDR2 FQNEAQ (reference sequence). The CDR3 spans 13 residues.

There are a few counts of this clone. The V gene is TRBV5-4, the J gene TRBJ1-3; D unclear. CDR3 size: 12 residues. V lost 2 bases to trimming and J lost 4 bases, with 4 bases between them. CDR1 is SGHNT and CDR2 is YYREEE in the germline V gene (reference sequence). CDR3 region: CASSLQGNTIYF. CDR3 sequence (DNA): TGTGCCAGCAGCTTACAGGGAAACACCATATATTTT. Filled out from reference TRBV5-4 and TRBJ1-3, the complete variable domain reads ETGVTQSPTHLIKTRGQQVTLRCSSQSGHNTVSWYQQALGQGPQFIFQYYREEENGRGNFPPRFSGLQFPNYSSELNVNALELDDSALYLCASSLQGNTIYFGEGSWLTVV.

The chain has TRBV11-2 and TRBJ1-6, with D possibly being TRBD1 (6 bases). This CDR3 is 18 amino acids long. Looked up from germline, CDR1 is SGHAT and CDR2 is FQNNGV. V was trimmed by 3 bases and J by 6 bases, leaving 21 bases between them. The DNA for the CDR3 is TGTGCCAGCAGCTTCCAGACTGGACTGGGGGCGTCTAATTCACCCCTCCACTTT. Amino acids: CASSFQTGLGASNSPLHF.

For the CDR3, the DNA is TGTGCCAGCAGTGGGGGGACAGGGGGCGCGAGTAATGAAAAACTGTTTTTT. Translated: CASSGGTGGASNEKLFF. V is TRBV2 and J is TRBJ1-4; TRBD1 agrees at 12 bases. Germline assignment: CDR1 SNHLY and CDR2 FYNNEI. The trim removed 4 bases at V and 4 bases at J, leaving 7 bases unmatched. The CDR3 is 17 amino acids.

J is TRBJ1-1 and V is TRBV21-1. TRBV21-1 is a pseudogene locus. CDR3 size: 16 residues. CDR3 sequence (DNA): TGTGCCAGCAGCAAAGCGGGGCGGGGGACAAACACTGAAGCTTTCTTT. Translation: CASSKAGRGTNTEAFF.

This clone was seen only a few times. This chain uses TRBV6-1 with TRBJ1-1; D is perhaps TRBD1 (6 bases). Germline-derived CDR1 and CDR2 are MNHNS and SASEGT. The V gene lost 6 bases and the J gene lost 0 bases, with 11 bases spanning the gap. CDR3 size: 14 residues. In nucleotides, the CDR3 is TGTGCCAGCAGAGTCACAGGGATGAACACTGAAGCTTTCTTT. It translates to CASRVTGMNTEAFF.

The table lists this clone with a count of one. The chain has TRBV27 and TRBJ2-1; 11 bases map to TRBD1. The CDR3 has 16 residues. The V and J ends lost 4 bases and 6 bases, in that order; junction bases with no gene match: 8. Germline lookup yields CDR1 MNHEY and CDR2 SMNVEV (reference sequence). DNA of the CDR3: TGTGCCAGCAGTTCACCGGGACAGGGGGGGCTCAATGAGCAGTTCTTC. Translating it yields CASSSPGQGGLNEQFF.

The chain has TRBV11-2 and TRBJ1-1; D is ambiguous. This CDR3 has 15 amino acids. Germline V CDR1 and CDR2: SGHAT, FQNNGV. The germline V and J ends were trimmed by 3 bases and 0 bases, with 11 bases remaining between them. CDR3 in amino acids: CASSFDPGMNTEAFF. DNA of the CDR3: TGTGCCAGCAGCTTTGATCCGGGGATGAACACTGAAGCTTTCTTT.

This clone occurred a few times. The chain joins TRBV29-1 to TRBJ2-3, with 7 bases matching TRBD2. The J segment lost 5 bases and the V segment lost 3 bases, leaving 8 bases of the junction unmatched. Looked up from germline, CDR1 is SQVTM and CDR2 is ANQGSEA. The length of the CDR3 is 14 residues. CDR3 amino acids: CSVERAGVEDTQYF. In DNA, the CDR3 is TGCAGCGTTGAGAGGGCGGGAGTCGAAGATACGCAGTATTTT.